The entry below gives a single TCR beta chain sequence along with its context. Assay used: immunoSEQ multiplex PCR; TCRdb lists only in-frame clones, some missing. The sample holds some 350,000 clones; approximately 79% are singletons and the top ten take approximately 10%. These data originate in a study of shared clonotypes between healthy human individuals. Looked up from germline, CDR1 is SGHTA and CDR2 is FQGNSA. This CDR3 has 13 residues. With 0 bases removed from V and 9 bases from J, the gap between germline ends came to 9 bases. The clonotype was recovered from a man aged 30 to 45 in good health. The sequencing sample was made of memory CD4+ T cells sorted from blood. Subset indicated: CD45RA-negative fraction. The rearrangement uses TRBV7-2 and TRBJ2-1; D is tentatively TRBD1 or TRBD2 (5 bases each). CDR3 nucleotides: TGTGCCAGCAGCTTAGCGATCGGGGCTGAGCAGTTCTTC. It encodes CASSLAIGAEQFF. Supplemented by reference TRBV7-2 and TRBJ2-1, the full variable domain reads GAGVSQSPSNKVTEKGKDVELRCDPISGHTALYWYRQSLGQGLEFLIYFQGNSAPDKSGLPSDRFSAERTGGSVSTLTIQRTQQEDSAVYLCASSLAIGAEQFFGPGTRLTVL.